Below are 18 T cell receptor beta chains sequenced from a single sample in a study of T cell repertoires and Cas9 in healthy adults. Assay: immunoSEQ multiplex PCR; the TCRdb copy retains only in-frame clones and omits some. The sample contains approximately 23,000 clones, less than 95% of which appear only once. Specimen: CD4+ effector T cells (CD127+, CD25-, CD137-, CD154-) from PBMCs; culture status not recorded. These receptors were taken from a human donor in good health.

The rearrangement links TRBV7-2 to TRBJ2-7; D unclear. The V gene's germline CDR1 is SGHTA and CDR2 FQGNSA. V was pared by 3 bases and J by 2 bases, with 17 bases between. The CDR3 has 16 amino acids. The CDR3 protein is CASSFGGGRLPYEQYF. The CDR3, as DNA: TGTGCCAGCAGCTTTGGTGGCGGACGGCTACCCTACGAGCAGTACTTC.

The gene calls are TRBV4-1 and TRBJ2-1, with D maybe TRBD2 (5 bases). Germline V gene data show CDR1 as MGHRA and CDR2 as YSYEKL. The CDR3 is 13 residues long. Trimming took off 8 bases at V and 4 bases at J, with 12 bases between the two ends. The CDR3 region is CASREGIYNEQFF. The CDR3 DNA reads TGCGCCAGCCGCGAGGGAATTTACAATGAGCAGTTCTTC.

The genes are TRBV28 and TRBJ2-3; 12 nucleotides agree with TRBD2. CDR3 length: 16 amino acids. Germline V gives CDR1 MDHEN, CDR2 SYDVKM. V lost 6 bases to trimming and J lost 8 bases; unmatched junction nucleotides: 12. CDR3 sequence (DNA): TGTGCCAGCAGGCCCGGACTAGCGGGAAGTCGAAGTACGCAGTATTTT. As protein: CASRPGLAGSRSTQYF.

This chain uses TRBV18 with TRBJ2-4; 8 bases line up with TRBD1. Germline CDR1 KGHSH, CDR2 LQKENI. The CDR3 is 15 residues long. With 4 bases clipped from V and 5 bases from J, the junction kept 7 bases outside the gene matches. This CDR3 is CASSLPTGDQNIQYF. The CDR3, as DNA: TGTGCCAGCTCACTCCCGACAGGGGACCAAAACATTCAGTACTTC. The full variable domain, completed using reference TRBV18 and TRBJ2-4, is NAGVMQNPRHLVRRRGQEARLRCSPMKGHSHVYWYRQLPEEGLKFMVYLQKENIIDESGMPKERFSAEFPKEGPSILRIQQVVRGDSAAYFCASSLPTGDQNIQYFGAGTRLSVL.

The V call is TRBV4-2, the J call TRBJ1-4; TRBD1 is a possible D gene (6 bases). The germline CDR1 and CDR2 sequences are LGHNA and YNFKEQ. Trimming removed 4 bases at V and 0 bases at J, with 12 bases between. This CDR3 is 16 amino acids long. The CDR3 is CASSPTGITTNEKLFF. Written as DNA, the CDR3 is TGTGCCAGCAGCCCCACAGGGATTACAACTAATGAAAAACTGTTTTTT.

The V and J genes are TRBV4-1 and TRBJ2-5, with D perhaps TRBD1 (6 bases). V was shortened by 0 bases and J by 4 bases, with 15 bases between the two germline ends. This CDR3 is built from 16 residues. Germline V lookup: CDR1 MGHRA, CDR2 YSYEKL. CDR3 coding DNA: TGCGCCAGCAGCCAAGAGGGGCAGGGGATAGGAGAGACCCAGTACTTC. This sequence encodes CASSQEGQGIGETQYF.

The chain combines TRBV6-5 with TRBJ2-1, with D possibly being TRBD1 (6 bases). Germline CDR1 and CDR2: MNHEY and SVGAGI. V lost 5 bases and J 3 bases, leaving 14 bases between the germline ends. The CDR3 contains 15 residues. The CDR3 protein is CASSPGAMGYNEQFF. CDR3 bases: TGTGCCAGCAGTCCAGGGGCGATGGGCTACAATGAGCAGTTCTTC.

The chain uses TRBV5-4 and TRBJ2-1; D might be TRBD1 or TRBD2, each matching 6 bases. Germline loops: CDR1 SGHNT, CDR2 YYREEE (reference sequence). The CDR3 loop spans 15 amino acids. V lost 3 bases, J lost 3 bases, and 13 bases lay in between. The CDR3 region is CASSSGGGYYNEQFF. The CDR3 coding sequence is TGTGCCAGCAGCTCCGGAGGGGGGTACTACAATGAGCAGTTCTTC.

In its sample, this clone was seen a few times. The V gene is TRBV19, the J gene TRBJ2-5; D call uncertain. This CDR3 is built from 12 residues. V was cut by 6 bases and J by 4 bases, with 9 bases left in between. Germline loops: CDR1 LNHDA, CDR2 SQIVND (reference sequence). CDR3 DNA: TGTGCCAGTAGGCAGTCGGGAGAGACCCAGTACTTC. Amino acids: CASRQSGETQYF.

In its sample, this clone was seen a few times. The chain is built from TRBV6-6 and TRBJ2-7; 7 nucleotides align to TRBD1. The CDR3 runs to 13 residues. With V trimmed by 6 bases and J by 2 bases, 4 bases remained unmatched. Germline-derived CDR1 and CDR2 are MNHNY and SVGAGI (reference sequence). The CDR3: CASSRDSPYEQYF. The CDR3 DNA is TGTGCCAGCAGCCGGGACAGTCCCTACGAGCAGTACTTC.

The genes are TRBV14 and TRBJ2-7; D ambiguous. The CDR3 covers 12 residues. V gave up 2 bases and J gave up 7 bases, with 9 bases separating them. The germline gives CDR1 SGHDN, CDR2 FVKESK. CDR3 sequence reads: CASSQNGVEQYF. Here the CDR3 DNA reads TGTGCCAGCAGCCAAAATGGGGTTGAGCAGTACTTC.

This sequence joins TRBV2 and TRBJ1-2; 10 bases are shared with TRBD1. There are 13 residues in the CDR3. Germline-derived CDR1 and CDR2 are SNHLY and FYNNEI. The ends lost 10 bases at V and 2 bases at J; junction bases unmatched: 4. The CDR3 loop is CATMGQGNYGYTF. As DNA, the CDR3 is TGTGCCACTATGGGACAGGGGAACTATGGCTACACCTTC.

The chain employs TRBV19 and TRBJ2-1; 13 nucleotides agree with TRBD2. Looked up from germline, CDR1 is LNHDA and CDR2 is SQIVND (reference sequence). J gave up 9 bases and V 7 bases, and 6 bases lay outside the gene matches. This CDR3 is built from 14 residues. The DNA for the CDR3 is TGTGCCAGTACCCCTCGACTAGCGGGGGGTGAGCAGTTCTTC. It encodes CASTPRLAGGEQFF.

This chain connects TRBV4-2 to TRBJ2-7; 10 bases fit TRBD2. The CDR3 consists of 17 residues. Germline assignment: CDR1 LGHNA and CDR2 YNFKEQ. The V gene end was trimmed by 0 bases and the J gene end by 0 bases; junction bases not matched to a gene: 5. This CDR3 is CASSQDPSGRLSYEQYF. CDR3 coding DNA: TGTGCCAGCAGCCAAGACCCTAGCGGGAGACTCTCCTACGAGCAGTACTTC.

This clone was observed a single time. This chain connects TRBV5-1 to TRBJ2-7, with TRBD1 identical over 10 bases. Unmatched junction bases numbered 5, after V lost 4 bases and J lost 4 bases. The CDR3 is made up of 14 amino acids. Germline values: CDR1 SGHRS, CDR2 YFSETQ. The CDR3 sequence: CASSPTGQGYEQYF. The CDR3 DNA reads as TGCGCCAGCAGCCCGACGGGACAGGGGTACGAGCAGTACTTC.

The V gene is TRBV30, the J gene TRBJ2-5; the D is unclear. The CDR3 has 14 residues. CDR1 is GTSNPN, CDR2 SVGIG, per germline (reference sequence). The V end was cut by 1 base, the J end by 4 bases, with 13 bases between. CDR3 DNA sequence: TGTGCCTGGAGTGCGCCGGTGGTAGTAGAGACCCAGTACTTC. Its translation is CAWSAPVVVETQYF.

A single count supports this clone. The gene calls are TRBV7-2 and TRBJ2-1; tentatively, D is TRBD2 (6 bases). The CDR3 spans 14 residues. From germline, CDR1 is SGHTA and CDR2 FQGNSA. With 0 bases removed from V and 9 bases from J, the gap between germline ends came to 12 bases. CDR3 amino acids: CASSLAGVGGEQFF. CDR3 in DNA: TGTGCCAGCAGCTTAGCGGGAGTCGGGGGTGAGCAGTTCTTC.

The chain employs TRBV12-5 and TRBJ2-2; 8 bases align to TRBD2. V shed 0 bases, J shed 1 base, and the junction held 1 base outside the gene matches. The germline V gene has CDR1 LGHNT and CDR2 FRNRAP. The CDR3 contains 16 residues. As DNA, the CDR3 is TGTGCTAGTGGTTTGGTACTAGCGGAGAACACCGGGGAGCTGTTTTTT. Translation gives CASGLVLAENTGELFF.